This TCR beta chain was identified during a study of T-cell reconstitution after alpha-beta-depleted transplantation in children. This clonotype showed up just a few times. Unique molecular identifiers were incorporated into the prepared TCRbeta library. TCRdb used MiXCR to reprocess the PCR reads, holding one entry per CDR3 protein. The sample lists 450,000 to 600,000 distinct CDR3 sequences, approximately 16% occurring once. CDR3 length: 16 amino acids. Germline-derived CDR1 and CDR2 are LGHNA and YNFKEQ. Trimming took off 4 bases at V and 4 bases at J, with 20 bases between the two ends. The sequencing here drew on PBMCs from the stem cell graft donor, taken from the stem cell graft. The rearrangement links TRBV4-2 to TRBJ2-7, with D possibly TRBD1 on 6 matching bases. This TCR was recovered from a human donor who donated a stem cell graft to a child with acute lymphoblastic leukemia. CDR3 sequence: CASSPVRVQGVYEQYF. CDR3 in DNA: TGTGCCAGCAGCCCAGTGCGCGTACAGGGAGTTTACGAGCAGTACTTC.